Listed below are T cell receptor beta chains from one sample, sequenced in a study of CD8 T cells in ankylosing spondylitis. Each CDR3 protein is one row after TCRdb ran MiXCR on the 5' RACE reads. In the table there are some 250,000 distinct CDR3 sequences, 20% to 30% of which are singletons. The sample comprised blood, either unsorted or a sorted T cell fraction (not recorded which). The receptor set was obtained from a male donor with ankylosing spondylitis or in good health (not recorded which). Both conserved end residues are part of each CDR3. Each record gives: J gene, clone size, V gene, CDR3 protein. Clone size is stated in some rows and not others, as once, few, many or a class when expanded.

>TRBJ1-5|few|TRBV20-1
CSAGPGSQPQHF
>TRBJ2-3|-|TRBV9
CASSVNAPDTQYF
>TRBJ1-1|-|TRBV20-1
CSAGDTEAFF
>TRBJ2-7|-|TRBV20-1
CSARIPGSEQYF
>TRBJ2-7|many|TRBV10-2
CASSLSGTYEQYF
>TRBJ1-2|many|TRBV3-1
CASSQAGDRGRNGYTF
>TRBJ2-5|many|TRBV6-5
CASGRETQYF
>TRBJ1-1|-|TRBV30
CAWTLGLRNTEAFF
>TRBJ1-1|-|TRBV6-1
CASRPTGRPNTEAFF
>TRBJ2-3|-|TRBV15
CATSRGGLAGTKNF
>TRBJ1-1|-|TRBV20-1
CSARGGPYTEAFF
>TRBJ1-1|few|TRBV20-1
CSARDSIVRSEAFF
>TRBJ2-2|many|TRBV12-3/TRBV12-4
CASRTGLNTGELFF
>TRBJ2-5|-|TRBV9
CASSVGQGKETQYF
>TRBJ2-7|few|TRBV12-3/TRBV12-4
CASSLREGGAEQYF
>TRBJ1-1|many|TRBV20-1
CSAMIAGRNTEAFF
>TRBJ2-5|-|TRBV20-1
CSARFPLKETQYF
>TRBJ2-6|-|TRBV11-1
CASSSPDSGANVLTF
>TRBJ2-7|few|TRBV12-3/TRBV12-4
CASSAKDGYEQYF
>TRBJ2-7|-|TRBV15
CATSRRTGLYEQYF
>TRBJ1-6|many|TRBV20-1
CSLLGHVHSPLHF
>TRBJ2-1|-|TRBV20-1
CSARPPGGSYNEQFF
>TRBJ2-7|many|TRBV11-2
CASSLQGRNEQYF
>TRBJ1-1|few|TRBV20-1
CSADRGPHTEAFF
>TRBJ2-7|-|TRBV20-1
CSAVPRHKSYEQYF
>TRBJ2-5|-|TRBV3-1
CASSERGKETQYF
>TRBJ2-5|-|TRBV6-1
CASRRGDRSQETQYF
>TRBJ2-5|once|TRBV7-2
CASSRGQWETQYF
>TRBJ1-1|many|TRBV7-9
CASRTDTEAFF
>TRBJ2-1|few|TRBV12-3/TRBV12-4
CASRRGGGYPNEQFF
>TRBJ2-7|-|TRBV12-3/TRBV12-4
CASSPDSFYEQYF
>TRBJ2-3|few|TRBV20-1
CSARFGETDTQYF
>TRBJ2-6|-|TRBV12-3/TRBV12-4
CARSPQFVYRAGANVLTF
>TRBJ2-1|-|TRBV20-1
CSASSGWYNEQFF
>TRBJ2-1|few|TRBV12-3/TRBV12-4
CASSHGVNYNEQFF
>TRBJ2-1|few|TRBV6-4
CATSDPGLAGGLSSTRSYNEQFF
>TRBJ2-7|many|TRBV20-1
CSASRTRDLSYEQYF
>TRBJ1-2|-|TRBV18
CASSEGTPDLNYGYTF
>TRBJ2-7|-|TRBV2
CASSLRAGSYEQYF
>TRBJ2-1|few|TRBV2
CASSISGGYNEQFF